Shown below are 25 T cell receptor beta chains from a single sample sequenced in a study of technical replicates of blood from four donors. Assay used: immunoSEQ multiplex PCR; TCRdb lists only in-frame clones, some missing. The repertoire consists of about 88,000 clones, with approximately 95% occurring once and the leading ten covering 0.34%. The sequenced sample consisted of T cells isolated from PBMCs. The receptors come from a human donor in good health.

V is TRBV30 and J is TRBJ1-2, with a possible D match to TRBD1 (5 bases). The CDR3 is 13 amino acids. From germline, CDR1 is GTSNPN and CDR2 SVGIG (reference sequence). V gave up 7 bases and J gave up 1 base, with 13 bases separating them. CDR3 protein: CALVIDSNYGYTF. For the CDR3, the DNA is TGTGCCTTAGTAATTGACAGTAACTATGGCTACACCTTC.

The chain couples TRBV2 to TRBJ2-1; 7 nucleotides align to TRBD1. The V gene end was trimmed by 7 bases and the J gene end by 3 bases; junction bases not matched to a gene: 6. CDR3 length: 14 amino acids. Germline V gene lookup returns CDR1 SNHLY and CDR2 FYNNEI. The CDR3 DNA reads TGTGCCAGCATGAGCCAGGGGGTCTACAATGAGCAGTTCTTC. This translates into CASMSQGVYNEQFF. Together with reference TRBV2 and TRBJ2-1, the CDR3 gives the full variable domain: EPEVTQTPSHQVTQMGQEVILRCVPISNHLYFYWYRQILGQKVEFLVSFYNNEISEKSEIFDDQFSVERPDGSNFTLKIRSTKLEDSAMYFCASMSQGVYNEQFFGPGTRLTVL.

This sequence joins TRBV5-3 and TRBJ1-3; D unresolved. TRBV5-3 is an ORF; its function is uncertain. This CDR3 region has 17 residues. Trimming left V 4 bases short and J 0 bases short, with 17 bases between. The CDR3 nucleotides read TGTGCCAGAAGCCGCACTATTGACGGAACCTCTGGAAACACCATATATTTT. Translated: CARSRTIDGTSGNTIYF.

The chain uses TRBV25-1 and TRBJ1-2; 7 bases line up with TRBD1. Losses at the gene ends were 0 bases for V and 8 bases for J; bases not matched to a gene: 9. This CDR3 region has 15 residues. From germline, CDR1 is MGHDK and CDR2 SYGVNS. CDR3 protein: CASSEYNEGAQGYTF. The CDR3 DNA sequence: TGTGCCAGCAGTGAATATAATGAGGGGGCGCAGGGCTACACCTTC.

The rearrangement uses TRBV28 and TRBJ1-2; D not certain. Germline V gives CDR1 MDHEN, CDR2 SYDVKM. The ends were cut back, 3 bases at V and 9 bases at J, with 8 bases in the middle. The CDR3 loop spans 11 amino acids. Here the CDR3 DNA reads TGTGCCAGCAGTTTTCAGAAACGCTACACCTTC. Translation gives CASSFQKRYTF.

The rearrangement links TRBV4-1 to TRBJ1-2; a weak D match, TRBD1 (5 bases). The CDR3 spans 14 residues. CDR1 and CDR2 from the germline V gene are MGHRA and YSYEKL. Trimming took off 1 base at V and 5 bases at J, with 11 bases between the two ends. The CDR3 DNA reads TGCGCCAGCAGCCAAGCCCCCAGGGTTTATGGCTACACCTTC. Translating gives CASSQAPRVYGYTF.

The rearrangement uses TRBV29-1 and TRBJ1-2, with a tentative D call TRBD1 (5 bases). CDR1 is SQVTM and CDR2 is ANQGSEA in the germline V gene. This CDR3 spans 14 amino acids. With 2 bases removed from V and 4 bases from J, the gap between germline ends came to 14 bases. CDR3 sequence: CSVESLGRGYGYTF. In nucleotides, the CDR3 is TGCAGCGTTGAATCACTGGGGCGGGGCTATGGCTACACCTTC.

The rearrangement uses TRBV5-4 and TRBJ2-1; 9 nucleotides agree with TRBD2. With 3 bases clipped from V and 5 bases from J, the junction kept 6 bases outside the gene matches. Germline loops: CDR1 SGHNT, CDR2 YYREEE (reference sequence). The CDR3 loop spans 15 amino acids. The CDR3, as DNA: TGTGCCAGCAGCTGGAGCGGGAGGCGGGACAATGAGCAGTTCTTC. It yields the protein CASSWSGRRDNEQFF.

The chain couples TRBV5-1 to TRBJ1-2; D gene unclear. Per germline, CDR1 SGHRS and CDR2 YFSETQ. The CDR3 loop spans 14 amino acids. Trimming shortened V by 0 bases and J by 9 bases, and 15 bases separated the two germline ends. The CDR3 sequence is CASSLAYVGDSYTF. The CDR3 nucleotides are TGCGCCAGCAGCTTGGCCTATGTCGGGGATAGCTACACCTTC.

The chain is built from TRBV7-8 and TRBJ2-2; TRBD2 aligns across 8 bases. The CDR3 is 14 amino acids. CDR1 and CDR2 (germline): SGHVS, FQNEAQ. With V trimmed by 1 base and J by 6 bases, 1 base remained unmatched. CDR3 DNA sequence: TGTGCCAGCAGCTTAGTTAGCGGGGCCGGGGAGCTGTTTTTT. Amino acid sequence: CASSLVSGAGELFF.

J is TRBJ2-7 and V is TRBV7-2; 8 bases map to TRBD1. V lost 1 base, J lost 4 bases, and 3 bases stayed unmatched. Germline-derived CDR1 and CDR2 are SGHTA and FQGNSA. The CDR3 is made up of 14 amino acids. The CDR3 region has the DNA TGTGCCAGCAGCTTAGGGCAGGGGGCATACGAGCAGTACTTC. Amino acid sequence: CASSLGQGAYEQYF.

The chain employs TRBV4-3 and TRBJ2-3, with 8 positions matching TRBD1. This CDR3 region has 15 residues. V gave up 3 bases and J gave up 2 bases; unmatched junction bases: 4. Germline V gene lookup returns CDR1 LGHNA and CDR2 YSLEER. The CDR3 here is CASSHGQGHTDTQYF. CDR3 nucleotides: TGCGCCAGCAGCCATGGACAGGGACACACAGATACGCAGTATTTT.

The chain joins TRBV5-1 to TRBJ2-2; 8 bases align to TRBD2. The CDR3 runs to 16 residues. The germline V gene encodes CDR1 SGHRS and CDR2 YFSETQ. J lost 2 bases, V lost 4 bases, and 7 bases had no gene match. The CDR3 DNA is TGCGCCAGCAGCCTAAATAGCGGGATTAACACCGGGGAGCTGTTTTTT. Its protein product is CASSLNSGINTGELFF.

The chain couples TRBV9 to TRBJ2-7; a weak D match, TRBD2 (7 bases). Germline V CDR1 and CDR2: SGDLS, YYNGEE. Trimming took 0 bases from V and 6 from J, leaving 19 bases between them. This CDR3 region has 16 residues. The CDR3: CASSVGGGGDGGEQYF. DNA of the CDR3: TGTGCCAGCAGCGTAGGGGGAGGGGGAGACGGTGGCGAGCAGTACTTC.

The chain couples TRBV27 to TRBJ1-1; 7 bases map to TRBD1. There are 12 residues in the CDR3. Per the germline V gene, CDR1 is MNHEY and CDR2 is SMNVEV (reference sequence). Trimming removed 7 bases from V and 4 bases from J; junction bases left unmatched: 3. The CDR3 sequence: CASIHRGTEAFF. The CDR3 coding sequence is TGTGCCAGCATCCACAGGGGCACTGAAGCTTTCTTT.

The rearrangement uses TRBV10-3 and TRBJ2-1; the D is unclear. This CDR3 has 13 residues. Trimming pared 0 bases from V and 7 bases from J, leaving 7 bases between. In germline, CDR1 is ENHRY, CDR2 SYGVKD. Here the CDR3 reads CAISESNGNEQFF. The CDR3 bases are TGTGCCATCAGTGAGTCGAACGGGAATGAGCAGTTCTTC.

The chain couples TRBV19 to TRBJ2-7; D gene ambiguous. CDR1 is LNHDA, CDR2 SQIVND, per germline (reference sequence). This CDR3 spans 13 amino acids. The ends were cut back, 8 bases at V and 0 bases at J, with 11 bases in the middle. CDR3 residues: CASRYSSSYEQYF. CDR3 sequence (DNA): TGTGCCAGTCGATATAGCAGCTCCTACGAGCAGTACTTC.

This clone was seen just once. This rearrangement joins TRBV29-1 to TRBJ2-1; D perhaps matches TRBD2 (5 bases). V dropped 3 bases and J dropped 4 bases, with 13 bases sitting between them. From germline, CDR1 is SQVTM and CDR2 ANQGSEA. This CDR3 comprises 14 residues. The CDR3, as DNA: TGCAGCGTTGAGACTACCCATCTATACAATGAGCAGTTCTTC. Translated, it gives CSVETTHLYNEQFF.

V usage is TRBV7-6 and J usage is TRBJ1-4, with D uncertain. The V gene's germline CDR1 is SGHVS and CDR2 FNYEAQ. The V and J ends lost 7 bases and 8 bases respectively, with 8 bases between them. The CDR3 runs 11 residues. Here the CDR3 reads CASTRSEKLFF. The CDR3 region has the DNA TGTGCCAGCACCAGGTCCGAAAAACTGTTTTTT.

The chain combines TRBV5-4 with TRBJ2-3; D might be TRBD2 (6 bases). The germline V and J ends were trimmed by 7 bases and 5 bases, with 11 bases remaining between them. Per germline, CDR1 SGHNT and CDR2 YYREEE (reference sequence). The CDR3 runs 12 residues. The CDR3: CASGGGIDTQYF. The CDR3 bases are TGTGCCAGCGGGGGAGGTATAGATACGCAGTATTTT.

The V call is TRBV5-4, the J call TRBJ2-5; 7 nucleotides align to TRBD1. In germline, CDR1 is SGHNT, CDR2 YYREEE (reference sequence). The J segment lost 4 bases and the V segment lost 3 bases, leaving 6 bases of the junction unmatched. The CDR3 length is 14 residues. The CDR3 spells CASSSPRTGETQYF. The CDR3 DNA reads TGTGCCAGCAGCTCCCCCCGGACAGGAGAGACCCAGTACTTC.

The rearrangement joins TRBV4-1 to TRBJ2-5; maybe TRBD2 (6 bases). The V end was cut by 5 bases, the J end by 4 bases, with 17 bases between. CDR3 length equals 15 residues. Looked up from germline, CDR1 is MGHRA and CDR2 is YSYEKL. The CDR3, as DNA: TGCGCCAGCAGCGCGGGAACCGATGTTGTAGAGACCCAGTACTTC. Translation gives CASSAGTDVVETQYF.

J is TRBJ2-1 and V is TRBV15; 11 bases are a match to TRBD2. This CDR3 contains 15 residues. V shed 5 bases and J 2 bases; nucleotides not matched to a gene: 2. CDR1 is LNHNV and CDR2 is YYDKDF in the germline V gene (reference sequence). This CDR3 is CATSGSGRAYNEQFF. The CDR3 DNA follows: TGTGCCACCAGCGGTAGCGGGAGGGCCTACAATGAGCAGTTCTTC.

The chain joins TRBV5-1 to TRBJ2-1; TRBD2 matches at 8 bases. This CDR3 spans 17 amino acids. V trimming: 8 bases; J trimming: 7 bases; junction bases outside the gene matches: 20. From germline, CDR1 is SGHRS and CDR2 YFSETQ. This CDR3 is CARLKAPIAGRWNEQFF. For the CDR3, the DNA is TGCGCCAGACTCAAGGCCCCAATAGCGGGACGGTGGAATGAGCAGTTCTTC. Looking up the rest from reference TRBV5-1 and TRBJ2-1 gives the full variable domain: KAGVTQTPRYLIKTRGQQVTLSCSPISGHRSVSWYQQTPGQGLQFLFEYFSETQRNKGNFPGRFSGRQFSNSRSEMNVSTLELGDSALYLCARLKAPIAGRWNEQFFGPGTRLTVL.

The chain employs TRBV28 and TRBJ2-5, with a weak D call TRBD2 (7 bases). Trimming took off 6 bases at V and 2 bases at J, with 10 bases between the two ends. Germline V lookup: CDR1 MDHEN, CDR2 SYDVKM. The CDR3 covers 13 residues. The CDR3 nucleotides are TGTGCCAGCAGGGGGGGGCGGCAAGAGACCCAGTACTTC. As protein: CASRGGRQETQYF.